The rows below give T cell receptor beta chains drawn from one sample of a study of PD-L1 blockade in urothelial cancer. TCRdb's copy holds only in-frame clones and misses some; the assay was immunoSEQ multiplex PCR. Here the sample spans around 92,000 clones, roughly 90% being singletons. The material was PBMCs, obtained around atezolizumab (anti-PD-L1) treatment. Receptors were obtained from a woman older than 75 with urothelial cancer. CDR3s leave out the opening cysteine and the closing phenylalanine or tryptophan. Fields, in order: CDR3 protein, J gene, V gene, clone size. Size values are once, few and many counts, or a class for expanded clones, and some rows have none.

CDR3 protein: AISGGGTGNEKLF
J gene: TRBJ1-4
V gene: TRBV10-3
clone size: -

CDR3 protein: AWTRGLNYEQY
J gene: TRBJ2-7
V gene: TRBV30
clone size: -

CDR3 protein: ASSIGIEQY
J gene: TRBJ2-7
V gene: TRBV19
clone size: -

CDR3 protein: ASSESILAGADTQY
J gene: TRBJ2-3
V gene: TRBV10-1
clone size: -

CDR3 protein: ASSPDRGTQY
J gene: TRBJ2-5
V gene: TRBV19
clone size: -

CDR3 protein: ASSLAGRSTHYGYT
J gene: TRBJ1-2
V gene: TRBV5-1
clone size: -

CDR3 protein: ASSPIDSLNQPQH
J gene: TRBJ1-5
V gene: TRBV28
clone size: -

CDR3 protein: ASSRRGAPYEQY
J gene: TRBJ2-7
V gene: TRBV27
clone size: -

CDR3 protein: ASSETGGGYEQY
J gene: TRBJ2-7
V gene: TRBV2
clone size: -

CDR3 protein: ASSLEVVRRTGGYT
J gene: TRBJ1-2
V gene: TRBV11-2
clone size: -

CDR3 protein: ASSIVGGSQH
J gene: TRBJ1-5
V gene: TRBV19
clone size: -

CDR3 protein: ASSAPGQSTEAF
J gene: TRBJ1-1
V gene: TRBV9
clone size: -

CDR3 protein: ASRLDTEAF
J gene: TRBJ1-1
V gene: TRBV6-1
clone size: -

CDR3 protein: ASSLGLPSANEKLF
J gene: TRBJ1-4
V gene: TRBV5-4
clone size: -

CDR3 protein: ASSPDSLYGYT
J gene: TRBJ1-2
V gene: TRBV6-5
clone size: once

CDR3 protein: ASSPINQAPGRLDTEAF
J gene: TRBJ1-1
V gene: TRBV11-2
clone size: -

CDR3 protein: ASSYSGGWETQY
J gene: TRBJ2-5
V gene: TRBV6-5
clone size: -

CDR3 protein: ASSRTGGFSEAF
J gene: TRBJ1-1
V gene: TRBV5-1
clone size: few

CDR3 protein: ASTTGATMNTEAF
J gene: TRBJ1-1
V gene: TRBV2
clone size: -

CDR3 protein: ASSLDGRGRIDEQY
J gene: TRBJ2-7
V gene: TRBV5-1
clone size: -

CDR3 protein: ASSQAGNIRPTGELF
J gene: TRBJ2-2
V gene: TRBV4-2
clone size: -

CDR3 protein: ASSFSEAGGSGNTIY
J gene: TRBJ1-3
V gene: TRBV11-2
clone size: -

CDR3 protein: AISEPRGLAGQETQY
J gene: TRBJ2-5
V gene: TRBV10-3
clone size: -

CDR3 protein: ASSLKGTANTGELF
J gene: TRBJ2-2
V gene: TRBV5-1
clone size: -

CDR3 protein: ASSLDRVGQETQY
J gene: TRBJ2-5
V gene: TRBV5-4
clone size: -

CDR3 protein: ASSPGTGLMNTEAF
J gene: TRBJ1-1
V gene: TRBV5-1
clone size: -

CDR3 protein: ASGIDRASNYGYT
J gene: TRBJ1-2
V gene: TRBV12-5
clone size: few

CDR3 protein: ASSAAGVGTNEQF
J gene: TRBJ2-1
V gene: TRBV28
clone size: -

CDR3 protein: ASSLRTGHNEQF
J gene: TRBJ2-1
V gene: TRBV5-8
clone size: -

CDR3 protein: ASSLLANYGYT
J gene: TRBJ1-2
V gene: TRBV28
clone size: -

CDR3 protein: AIQTLNTEAF
J gene: TRBJ1-1
V gene: TRBV28
clone size: -

CDR3 protein: ASSQGQDRVRPPF
J gene: TRBJ2-1
V gene: TRBV5-4
clone size: -

CDR3 protein: ATAGTAKETQY
J gene: TRBJ2-5
V gene: TRBV10-3
clone size: -

CDR3 protein: ASSFIGRGTDTQY
J gene: TRBJ2-3
V gene: TRBV28
clone size: -

CDR3 protein: ASSLGAGRGYT
J gene: TRBJ1-2
V gene: TRBV7-2
clone size: -

CDR3 protein: ASSESRAGYT
J gene: TRBJ1-2
V gene: TRBV2
clone size: -

CDR3 protein: ASSLQGNEKLF
J gene: TRBJ1-4
V gene: TRBV5-6
clone size: -

CDR3 protein: ASSLGFEREAYEQY
J gene: TRBJ2-7
V gene: TRBV7-2
clone size: -

CDR3 protein: ASSLGRLASSYNEQF
J gene: TRBJ2-1
V gene: TRBV7-3
clone size: -

CDR3 protein: ASSIGTGGGYNEQF
J gene: TRBJ2-1
V gene: TRBV19
clone size: -

CDR3 protein: ASSESLGGLYEQY
J gene: TRBJ2-7
V gene: TRBV6-1
clone size: -